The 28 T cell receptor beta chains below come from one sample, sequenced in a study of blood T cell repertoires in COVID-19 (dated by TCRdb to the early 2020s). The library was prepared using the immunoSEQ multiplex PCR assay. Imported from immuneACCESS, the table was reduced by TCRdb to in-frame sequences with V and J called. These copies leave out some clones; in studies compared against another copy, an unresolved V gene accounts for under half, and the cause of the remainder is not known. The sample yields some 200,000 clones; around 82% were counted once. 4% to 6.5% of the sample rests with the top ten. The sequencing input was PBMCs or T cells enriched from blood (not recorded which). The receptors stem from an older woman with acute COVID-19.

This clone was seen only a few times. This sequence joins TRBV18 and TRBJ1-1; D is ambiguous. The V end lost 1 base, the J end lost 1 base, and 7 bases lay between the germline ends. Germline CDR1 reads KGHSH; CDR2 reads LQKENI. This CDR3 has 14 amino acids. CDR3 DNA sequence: TGTGCCAGCTCACCACTTAGTCGGAACACTGAAGCTTTCTTT. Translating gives CASSPLSRNTEAFF.

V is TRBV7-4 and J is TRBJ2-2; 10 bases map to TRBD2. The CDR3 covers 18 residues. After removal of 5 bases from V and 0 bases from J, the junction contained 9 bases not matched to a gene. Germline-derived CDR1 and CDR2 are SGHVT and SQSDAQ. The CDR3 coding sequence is TGTGCCAGCAGCCATCGACTAGCGGGCCAGTCGAACACCGGGGAGCTGTTTTTT. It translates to CASSHRLAGQSNTGELFF. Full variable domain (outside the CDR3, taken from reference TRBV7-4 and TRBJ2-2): GAGVSQSPRYKVAKRGRDVALRCDSISGHVTLYWYRQTLGQGSEVLTYSQSDAQRDKSGRPSGRFSAERPERSVSTLKIQRTEQGDSAVYLCASSHRLAGQSNTGELFFGEGSRLTVL.

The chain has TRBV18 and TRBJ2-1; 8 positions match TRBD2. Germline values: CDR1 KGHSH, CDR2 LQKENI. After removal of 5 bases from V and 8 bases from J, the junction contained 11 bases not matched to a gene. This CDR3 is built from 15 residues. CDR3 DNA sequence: TGTGCCAGCTCATCGGGACTAGAAGGGGCGGATGAGCAGTTCTTC. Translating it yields CASSSGLEGADEQFF.

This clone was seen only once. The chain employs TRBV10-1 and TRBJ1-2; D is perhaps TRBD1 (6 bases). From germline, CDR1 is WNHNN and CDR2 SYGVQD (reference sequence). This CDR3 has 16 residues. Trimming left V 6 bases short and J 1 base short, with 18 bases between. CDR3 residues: CASSLERDISNYGYTF. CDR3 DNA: TGCGCCAGCAGCCTTGAACGGGACATCAGTAACTATGGCTACACCTTC.

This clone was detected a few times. The CDR3, as DNA: TGTGCCTGGAGTAGGGCAGGGGGGCACGTCTTGGAGCATTTT. As protein: CAWSRAGGHVLEHF. The chain is built from TRBV30 and TRBJ1-5; 7 bases map to TRBD1. Per germline, CDR1 GTSNPN and CDR2 SVGIG (reference sequence). This CDR3 is 14 amino acids long. The ends lost 2 bases at V and 14 bases at J; junction bases unmatched: 15.

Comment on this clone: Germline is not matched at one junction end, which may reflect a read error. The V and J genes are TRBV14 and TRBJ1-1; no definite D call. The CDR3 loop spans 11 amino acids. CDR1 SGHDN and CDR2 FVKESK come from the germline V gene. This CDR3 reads CASSQYTEAFF. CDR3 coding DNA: TGTGCCAGCAGCCAATACACCGAAGCTTTCTTT.

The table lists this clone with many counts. The CDR3: CASSWTETEAFF. The DNA of the CDR3 is TGTGCCAGCAGCTGGACTGAAACTGAAGCTTTCTTT. The chain is built from TRBV7-9 and TRBJ1-1; unclear D gene. The CDR3 is 12 residues long. The germline V gene encodes CDR1 SEHNR and CDR2 FQNEAQ (reference sequence). The V gene lost 4 bases and the J gene lost 5 bases, with 8 bases spanning the gap. The whole variable domain, remainder taken from reference TRBV7-9 and TRBJ1-1, is DTGVSQNPRHKITKRGQNVTFRCDPISEHNRLYWYRQTLGQGPEFLTYFQNEAQLEKSRLLSDRFSAERPKGSFSTLEIQRTEQGDSAMYLCASSWTETEAFFGQGTRLTVV.

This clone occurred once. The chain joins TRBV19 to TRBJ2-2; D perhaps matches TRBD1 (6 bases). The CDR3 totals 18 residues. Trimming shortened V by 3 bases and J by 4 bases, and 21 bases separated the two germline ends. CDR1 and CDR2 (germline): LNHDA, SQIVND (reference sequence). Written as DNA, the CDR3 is TGTGCCAGTAGTATCAGCAACAGGGAAATCGGGATCACCGGGGAGCTGTTTTTT. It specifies CASSISNREIGITGELFF.

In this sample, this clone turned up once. CDR3 region: CASGAVRGRTEQYF. The CDR3 DNA is TGTGCCAGCGGGGCGGTGCGGGGACGAACCGAGCAGTACTTC. The chain couples TRBV7-9 to TRBJ2-7; maybe TRBD2 (6 bases). V was trimmed by 8 bases and J by 6 bases, leaving 20 bases between them. Per the germline V gene, CDR1 is SEHNR and CDR2 is FQNEAQ (reference sequence). CDR3 size: 14 residues.

In DNA form, the CDR3 reads TGTGCCATCAGTGAGTCGAGACGGGGGTTTACGGAAGCTTTCTTT. It specifies CAISESRRGFTEAFF. The chain carries TRBV10-3 and TRBJ1-1, with TRBD1 as a possible D gene (5 bases). The CDR3 covers 15 residues. Germline V CDR1 and CDR2: ENHRY, SYGVKD. V dropped 0 bases and J dropped 8 bases, with 16 bases sitting between them.

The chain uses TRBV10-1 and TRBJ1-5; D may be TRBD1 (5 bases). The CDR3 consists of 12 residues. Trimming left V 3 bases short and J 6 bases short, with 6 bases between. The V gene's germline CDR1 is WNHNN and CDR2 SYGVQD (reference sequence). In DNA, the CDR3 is TGCGCCAGCAGTGAAAGGGGTCAGCCCCAGCATTTT. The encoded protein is CASSERGQPQHF.

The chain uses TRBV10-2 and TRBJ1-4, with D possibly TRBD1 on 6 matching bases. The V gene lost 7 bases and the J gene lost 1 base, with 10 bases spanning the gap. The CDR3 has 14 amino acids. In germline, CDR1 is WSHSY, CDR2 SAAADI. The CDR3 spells CASTGGLTNEKLFF. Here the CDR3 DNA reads TGCGCCAGCACGGGGGGCCTAACTAATGAAAAACTGTTTTTT.

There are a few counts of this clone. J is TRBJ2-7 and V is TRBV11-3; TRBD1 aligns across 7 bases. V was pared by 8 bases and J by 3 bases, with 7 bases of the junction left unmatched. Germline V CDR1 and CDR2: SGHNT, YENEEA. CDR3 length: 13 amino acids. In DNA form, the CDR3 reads TGTGCCAGCTCGGCGACAGGGCTCTACGAGCAGTACTTC. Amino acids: CASSATGLYEQYF.

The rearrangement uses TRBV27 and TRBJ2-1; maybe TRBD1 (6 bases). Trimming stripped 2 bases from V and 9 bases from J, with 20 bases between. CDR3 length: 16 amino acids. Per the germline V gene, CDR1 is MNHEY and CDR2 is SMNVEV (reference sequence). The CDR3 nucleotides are TGTGCCAGCAGTTTACCCTCCCTTTATGGGACAACTGAGCAGTTCTTC. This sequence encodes CASSLPSLYGTTEQFF.

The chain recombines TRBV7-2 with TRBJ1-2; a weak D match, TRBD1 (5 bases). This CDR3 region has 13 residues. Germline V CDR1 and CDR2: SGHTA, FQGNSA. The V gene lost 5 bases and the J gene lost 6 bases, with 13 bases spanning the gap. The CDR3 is CASSEQVSDGYTF. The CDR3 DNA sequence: TGTGCCAGCAGCGAACAGGTGTCTGATGGCTACACCTTC. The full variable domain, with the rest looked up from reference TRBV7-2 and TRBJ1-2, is GAGVSQSPSNKVTEKGKDVELRCDPISGHTALYWYRQSLGQGLEFLIYFQGNSAPDKSGLPSDRFSAERTGGSVSTLTIQRTQQEDSAVYLCASSEQVSDGYTFGSGTRLTVV.

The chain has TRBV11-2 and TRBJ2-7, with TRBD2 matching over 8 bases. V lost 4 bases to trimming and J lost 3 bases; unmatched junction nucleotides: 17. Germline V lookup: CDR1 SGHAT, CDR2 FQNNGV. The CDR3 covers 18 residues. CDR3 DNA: TGTGCCAGCAGCTGGACCCCGGGGGGGCTAGCTGAACACTACGAGCAGTACTTC. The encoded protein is CASSWTPGGLAEHYEQYF.

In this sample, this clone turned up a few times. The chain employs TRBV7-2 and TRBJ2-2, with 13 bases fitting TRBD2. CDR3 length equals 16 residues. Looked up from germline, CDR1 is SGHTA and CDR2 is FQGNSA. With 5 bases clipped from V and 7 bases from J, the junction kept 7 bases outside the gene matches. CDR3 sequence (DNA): TGTGCCAGCAGCACCCGGACTAGCGGGAGTGGCGGGGAGCTGTTTTTT. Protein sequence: CASSTRTSGSGGELFF.

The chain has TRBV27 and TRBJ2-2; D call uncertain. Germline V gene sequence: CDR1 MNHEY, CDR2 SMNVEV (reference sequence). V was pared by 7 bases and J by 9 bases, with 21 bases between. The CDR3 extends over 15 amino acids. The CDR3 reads CASTPTIGPARELFF. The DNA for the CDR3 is TGTGCCAGCACCCCAACTATCGGCCCCGCCAGGGAGCTGTTTTTT.

CDR3 DNA sequence: TGTGCCAGCAGCCAAGATCCCGGACTTGGCCAGCCCGGGGAGCTGTTTTTT. Translating gives CASSQDPGLGQPGELFF. The chain employs TRBV4-2 and TRBJ2-2, with a weak D call TRBD2 (5 bases). Germline CDR1 reads LGHNA; CDR2 reads YNFKEQ. The CDR3 runs 17 residues. Trimming pared 0 bases from V and 6 bases from J, leaving 17 bases between.

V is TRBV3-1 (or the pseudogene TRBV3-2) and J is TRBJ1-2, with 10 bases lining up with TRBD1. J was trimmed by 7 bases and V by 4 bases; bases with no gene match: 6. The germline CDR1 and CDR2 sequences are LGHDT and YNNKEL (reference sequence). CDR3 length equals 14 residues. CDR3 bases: TGTGCCAGCAGCCCCGGACAGGGGGGTCGTGGCTACACCTTC. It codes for CASSPGQGGRGYTF.

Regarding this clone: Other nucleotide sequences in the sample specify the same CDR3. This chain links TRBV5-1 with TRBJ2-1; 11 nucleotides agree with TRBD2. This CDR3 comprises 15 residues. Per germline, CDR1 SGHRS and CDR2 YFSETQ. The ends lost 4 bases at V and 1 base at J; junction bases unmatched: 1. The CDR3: CASSPSGGSYNEQFF. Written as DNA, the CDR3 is TGCGCCAGCAGCCCTAGCGGGGGGTCCTACAATGAGCAGTTCTTC.

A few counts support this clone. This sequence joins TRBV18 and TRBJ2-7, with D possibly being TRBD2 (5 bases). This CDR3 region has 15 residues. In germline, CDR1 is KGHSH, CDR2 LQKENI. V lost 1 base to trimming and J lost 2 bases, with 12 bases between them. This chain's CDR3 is CASSPLGGRTYEQYF. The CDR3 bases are TGTGCCAGCTCACCACTTGGCGGGCGAACCTACGAGCAGTACTTC. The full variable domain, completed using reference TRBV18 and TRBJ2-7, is NAGVMQNPRHLVRRRGQEARLRCSPMKGHSHVYWYRQLPEEGLKFMVYLQKENIIDESGMPKERFSAEFPKEGPSILRIQQVVRGDSAAYFCASSPLGGRTYEQYFGPGTRLTVT.

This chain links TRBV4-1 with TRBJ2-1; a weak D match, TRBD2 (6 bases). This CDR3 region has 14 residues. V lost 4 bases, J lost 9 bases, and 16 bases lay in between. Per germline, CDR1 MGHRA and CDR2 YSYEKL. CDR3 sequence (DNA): TGCGCCAGCAGCCCCCCGGAGGGGTTTCGTGAGCAGTTCTTC. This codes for CASSPPEGFREQFF.

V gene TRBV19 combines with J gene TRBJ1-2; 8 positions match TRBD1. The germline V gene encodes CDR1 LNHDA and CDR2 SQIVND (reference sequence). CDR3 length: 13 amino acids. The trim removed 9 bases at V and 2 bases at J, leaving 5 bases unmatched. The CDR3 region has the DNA TGTGCCAGCAGGACAGGGATAAACTATGGCTACACCTTC. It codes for CASRTGINYGYTF.

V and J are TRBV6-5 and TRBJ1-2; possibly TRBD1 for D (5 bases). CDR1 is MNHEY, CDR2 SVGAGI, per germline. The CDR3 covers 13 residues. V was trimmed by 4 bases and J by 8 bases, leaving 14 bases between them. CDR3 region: CASSFLGGEGYTF. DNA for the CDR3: TGTGCCAGCAGTTTCCTTGGGGGGGAAGGCTACACCTTC.

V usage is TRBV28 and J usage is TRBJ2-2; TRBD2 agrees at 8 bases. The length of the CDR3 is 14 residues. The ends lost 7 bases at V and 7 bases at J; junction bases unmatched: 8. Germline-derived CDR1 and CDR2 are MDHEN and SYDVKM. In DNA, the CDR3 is TGTGCCAGCACTCTAGCGGGTTACGGCGGGGAGCTGTTTTTT. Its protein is CASTLAGYGGELFF.

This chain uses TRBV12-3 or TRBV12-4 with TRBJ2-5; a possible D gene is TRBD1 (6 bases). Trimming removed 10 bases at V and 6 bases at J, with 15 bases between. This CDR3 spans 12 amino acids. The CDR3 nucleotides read TGTGCCAACGCAGGGGCGATGAAGACCCAGTACTTC. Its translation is CANAGAMKTQYF.

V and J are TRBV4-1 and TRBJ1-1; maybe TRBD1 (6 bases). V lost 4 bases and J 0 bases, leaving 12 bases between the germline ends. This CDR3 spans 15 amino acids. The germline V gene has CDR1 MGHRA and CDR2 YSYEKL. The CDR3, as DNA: TGCGCCAGCAGCCCGCCGGACAGCCTGAACACTGAAGCTTTCTTT. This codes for CASSPPDSLNTEAFF.